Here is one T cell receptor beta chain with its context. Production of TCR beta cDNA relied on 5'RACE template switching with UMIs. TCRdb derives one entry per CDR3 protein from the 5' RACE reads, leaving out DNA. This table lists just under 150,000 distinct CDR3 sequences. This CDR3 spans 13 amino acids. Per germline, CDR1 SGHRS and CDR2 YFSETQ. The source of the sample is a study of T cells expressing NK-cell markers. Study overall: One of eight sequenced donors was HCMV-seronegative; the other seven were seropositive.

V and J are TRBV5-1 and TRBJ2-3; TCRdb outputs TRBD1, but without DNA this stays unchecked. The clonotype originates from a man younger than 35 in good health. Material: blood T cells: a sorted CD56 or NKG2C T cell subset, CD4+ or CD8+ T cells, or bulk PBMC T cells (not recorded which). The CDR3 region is CASWDNVIDTQYF.